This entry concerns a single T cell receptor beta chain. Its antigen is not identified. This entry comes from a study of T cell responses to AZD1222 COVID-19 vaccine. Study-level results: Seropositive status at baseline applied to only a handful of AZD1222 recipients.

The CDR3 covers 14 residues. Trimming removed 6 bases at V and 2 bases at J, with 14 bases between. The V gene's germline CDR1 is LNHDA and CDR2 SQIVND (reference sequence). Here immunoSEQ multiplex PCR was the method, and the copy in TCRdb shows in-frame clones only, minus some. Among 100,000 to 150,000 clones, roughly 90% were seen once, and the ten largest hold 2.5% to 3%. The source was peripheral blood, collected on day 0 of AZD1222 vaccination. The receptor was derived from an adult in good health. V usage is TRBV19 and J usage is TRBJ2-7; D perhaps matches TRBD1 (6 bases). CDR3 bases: TGTGCCAGTAGCGTAATGACAGGTACCTACGAGCAGTACTTC. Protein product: CASSVMTGTYEQYF.